This T cell receptor beta chain was retrieved from a study of T cells in Graves' hyperthyroidism and ophthalmopathy. RNA transcripts yielded amplified TCR beta CDR3 regions. The TCR CDR3 was amplified in a first-round RT-PCR using the HTBI primer set. Each CDR3 protein is one row after TCRdb ran MiXCR on the multiplex PCR reads. The data contain around 280,000 distinct CDR3 sequences, roughly 13% of them singletons. This CDR3 region has 13 residues. CDR1 is WSHSY and CDR2 is SAAADI in the germline V gene. Trimming at V came to 5 bases and at J to 6 bases, leaving 5 bases not matched to a gene. Diagnoses were established using clinical symptoms, serum thyroxine and TRAb, thyroid ultrasound and orbital computed tomography.

The sequencing sample was made of blood. The clonotype originates from a woman in her forties with Graves' hyperthyroidism. J is TRBJ2-5 and V is TRBV10-2, with 8 bases fitting TRBD1. CDR3 protein: CASSPGGGKTQYF. The CDR3 coding sequence is TGCGCCAGCAGTCCAGGGGGCGGCAAGACCCAGTACTTC.